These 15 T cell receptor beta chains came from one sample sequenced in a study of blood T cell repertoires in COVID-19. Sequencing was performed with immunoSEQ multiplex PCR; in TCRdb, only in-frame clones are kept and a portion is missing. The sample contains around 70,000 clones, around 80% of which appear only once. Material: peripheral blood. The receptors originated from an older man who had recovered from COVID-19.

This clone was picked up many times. DNA of the CDR3: TGTGCCAGCAGCCAAGGAACGGACAGCGCCAATGAGCAGTTCTTC. This gives the protein CASSQGTDSANEQFF. The chain recombines TRBV3-1 (or the pseudogene TRBV3-2) with TRBJ2-1; a weak D match, TRBD1 (6 bases). CDR1 is LGHDT and CDR2 is YNNKEL in the germline V gene (reference sequence). Trimming left V 1 base short and J 6 bases short, with 13 bases between. CDR3 length equals 15 residues.

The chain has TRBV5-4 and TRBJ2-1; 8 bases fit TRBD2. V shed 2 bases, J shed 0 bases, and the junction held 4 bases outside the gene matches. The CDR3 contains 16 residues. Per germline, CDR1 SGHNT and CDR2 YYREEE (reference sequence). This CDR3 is CASSLSGRASYNEQFF. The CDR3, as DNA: TGTGCCAGCAGCTTATCCGGGAGGGCCTCCTACAATGAGCAGTTCTTC.

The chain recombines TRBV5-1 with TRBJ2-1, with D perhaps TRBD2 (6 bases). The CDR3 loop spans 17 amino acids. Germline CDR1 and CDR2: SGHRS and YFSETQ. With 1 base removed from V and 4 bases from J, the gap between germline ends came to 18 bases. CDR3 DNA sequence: TGCGCCAGCAGCTTGTCCGGGCGGCTAGCGACATACAATGAGCAGTTCTTC. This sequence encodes CASSLSGRLATYNEQFF.

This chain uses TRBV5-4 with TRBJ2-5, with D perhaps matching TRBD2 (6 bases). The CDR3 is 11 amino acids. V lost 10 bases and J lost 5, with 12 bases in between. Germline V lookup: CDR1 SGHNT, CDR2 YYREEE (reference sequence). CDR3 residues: CAGGTAETQYF. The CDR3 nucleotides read TGTGCCGGGGGGACCGCGGAGACCCAGTACTTC.

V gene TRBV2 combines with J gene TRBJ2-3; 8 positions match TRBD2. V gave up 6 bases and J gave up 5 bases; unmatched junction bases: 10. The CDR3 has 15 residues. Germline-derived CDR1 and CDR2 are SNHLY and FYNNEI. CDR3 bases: TGTGCCAGCAGCCCGGGGGGGCGATTAATAGATACGCAGTATTTT. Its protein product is CASSPGGRLIDTQYF.

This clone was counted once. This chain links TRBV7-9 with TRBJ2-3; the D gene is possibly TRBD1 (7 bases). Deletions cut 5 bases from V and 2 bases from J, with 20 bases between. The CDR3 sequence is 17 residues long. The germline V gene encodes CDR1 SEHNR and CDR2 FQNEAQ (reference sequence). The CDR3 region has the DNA TGTGCCAGCAGCAAAAGAGGGGGGACAGCCTCCACAGATACGCAGTATTTT. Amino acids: CASSKRGGTASTDTQYF.

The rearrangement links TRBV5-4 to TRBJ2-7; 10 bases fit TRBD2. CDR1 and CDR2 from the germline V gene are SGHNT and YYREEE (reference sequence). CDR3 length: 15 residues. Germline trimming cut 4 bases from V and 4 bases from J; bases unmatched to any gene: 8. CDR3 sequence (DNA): TGTGCCAGCAGCGACGCCACTAGCGGGGCTTACGAGCAGTACTTC. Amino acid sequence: CASSDATSGAYEQYF.

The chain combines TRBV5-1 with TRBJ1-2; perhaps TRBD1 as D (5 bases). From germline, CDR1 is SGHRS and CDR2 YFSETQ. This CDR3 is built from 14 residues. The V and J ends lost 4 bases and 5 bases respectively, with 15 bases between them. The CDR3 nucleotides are TGCGCCAGCAGCCTCTACGACAGCAAATATGGCTACACCTTC. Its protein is CASSLYDSKYGYTF.

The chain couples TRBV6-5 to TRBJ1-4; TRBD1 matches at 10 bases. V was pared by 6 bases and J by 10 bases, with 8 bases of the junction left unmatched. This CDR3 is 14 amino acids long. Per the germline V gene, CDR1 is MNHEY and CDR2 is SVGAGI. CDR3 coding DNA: TGTGCCAGCAGCCAGACAGGGGGCGATGGAAAACTGTTTTTT. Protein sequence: CASSQTGGDGKLFF.

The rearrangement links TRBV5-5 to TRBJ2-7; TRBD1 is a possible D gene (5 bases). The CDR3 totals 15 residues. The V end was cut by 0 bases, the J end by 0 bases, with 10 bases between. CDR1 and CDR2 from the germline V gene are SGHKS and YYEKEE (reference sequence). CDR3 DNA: TGTGCCAGCAGCTTGGCGGCAGGGTCCTCCTACGAGCAGTACTTC. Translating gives CASSLAAGSSYEQYF.

The CDR3 sequence: CASSLVMGQNRGQDEQYF. DNA of the CDR3: TGTGCCAGCAGCTTAGTGATGGGTCAAAACAGGGGGCAGGACGAGCAGTACTTC. The V call is TRBV11-2, the J call TRBJ2-7, with 9 bases aligning to TRBD1. The CDR3 is 18 amino acids. Germline trimming cut 1 base from V and 5 bases from J; bases unmatched to any gene: 15. The germline gives CDR1 SGHAT, CDR2 FQNNGV. Drawing the rest from reference TRBV11-2 and TRBJ2-7, the complete variable domain is EAGVAQSPRYKIIEKRQSVAFWCNPISGHATLYWYQQILGQGPKLLIQFQNNGVVDDSQLPKDRFSAERLKGVDSTLKIQPAKLEDSAVYLCASSLVMGQNRGQDEQYFGPGTRLTVT.

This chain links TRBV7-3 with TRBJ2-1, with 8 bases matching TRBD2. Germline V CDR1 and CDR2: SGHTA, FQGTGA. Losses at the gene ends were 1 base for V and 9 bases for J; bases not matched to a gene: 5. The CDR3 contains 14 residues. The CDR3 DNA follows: TGTGCCAGCAGCTTAATAGTGACTAGCGTTGAGCAGTTCTTC. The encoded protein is CASSLIVTSVEQFF. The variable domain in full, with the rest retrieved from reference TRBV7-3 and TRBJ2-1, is GAGVSQTPSNKVTEKGKYVELRCDPISGHTALYWYRQSLGQGPEFLIYFQGTGAADDSGLPNDRFFAVRPEGSVSTLKIQRTERGDSAVYLCASSLIVTSVEQFFGPGTRLTVL.

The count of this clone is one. The CDR3 bases are TGTGCCAGCAGCTTTGTTTTTAGGGACACCCTTCAAGAGACCCAGTACTTC. Amino acids: CASSFVFRDTLQETQYF. This chain links TRBV7-2 with TRBJ2-5; perhaps TRBD1 as D (6 bases). This CDR3 is 17 amino acids long. Germline V gene sequence: CDR1 SGHTA, CDR2 FQGNSA. V gave up 3 bases and J gave up 2 bases, with 19 bases separating them.

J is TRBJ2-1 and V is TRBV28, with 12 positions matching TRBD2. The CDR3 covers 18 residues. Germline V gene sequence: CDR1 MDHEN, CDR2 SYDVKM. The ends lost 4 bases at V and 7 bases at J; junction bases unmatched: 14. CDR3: CASSWGVVASGRANEQFF. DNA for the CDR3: TGTGCCAGCAGTTGGGGGGTAGTAGCTAGCGGGAGGGCGAATGAGCAGTTCTTC.

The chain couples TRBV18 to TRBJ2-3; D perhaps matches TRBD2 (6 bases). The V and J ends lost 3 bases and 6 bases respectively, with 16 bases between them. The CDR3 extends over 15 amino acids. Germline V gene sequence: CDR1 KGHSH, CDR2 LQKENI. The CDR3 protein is CASSPTRGTADTQYF. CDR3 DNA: TGTGCCAGCTCACCGACTAGAGGCACGGCGGATACGCAGTATTTT.